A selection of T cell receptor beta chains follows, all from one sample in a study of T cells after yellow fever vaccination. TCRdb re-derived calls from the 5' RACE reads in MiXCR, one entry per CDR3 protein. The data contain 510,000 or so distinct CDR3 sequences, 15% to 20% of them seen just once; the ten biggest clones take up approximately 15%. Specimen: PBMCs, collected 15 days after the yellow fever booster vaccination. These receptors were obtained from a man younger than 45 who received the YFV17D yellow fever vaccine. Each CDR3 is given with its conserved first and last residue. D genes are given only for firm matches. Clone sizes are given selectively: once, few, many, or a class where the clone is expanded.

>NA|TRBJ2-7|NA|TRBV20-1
TGCAGTGCTAGTTACGGCGCGGCCTACGAGCAGTACTTC
CSASYGAAYEQYF
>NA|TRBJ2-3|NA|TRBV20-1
TGCAGTGCTAGAGACCGACTGAGCGGACTCACAGATACGCAGTATTTT
CSARDRLSGLTDTQYF
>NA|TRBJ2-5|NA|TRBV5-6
TGTGCCAGCAGCTTGCAGGTGGGCTTACAAGAGACCCAGTACTTC
CASSLQVGLQETQYF
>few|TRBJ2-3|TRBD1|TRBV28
TGTGCCAGCGCCCTCACCATTTACGGGACAGGGGGCACAGATACGCAGTATTTT
CASALTIYGTGGTDTQYF
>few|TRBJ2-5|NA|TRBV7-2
TGTGCCAGCAGCCCAGAGGATCAAGACGCCAGGGAGACCCAGTACTTC
CASSPEDQDARETQYF
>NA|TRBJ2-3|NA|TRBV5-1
TGCGCCAGCAGCTTCCGGGACCCAATCACAGATACGCAGTATTTT
CASSFRDPITDTQYF
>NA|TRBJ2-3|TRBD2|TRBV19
TGTGCCACCCGGGGGGGGCCCACAGATACGCAGTATTTT
CATRGGPTDTQYF
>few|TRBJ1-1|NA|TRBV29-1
TGCAGCGCTCCAGGGATTTCTATGAACACTGAAGCTTTCTTT
CSAPGISMNTEAFF
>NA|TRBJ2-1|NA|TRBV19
TGTGCCGCGAGCGGGTTCGCCTACAATGAGCAGTTCTTC
CAASGFAYNEQFF
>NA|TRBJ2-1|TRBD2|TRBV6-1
TGTGCCTCGGGGGGGTTGGGGGACAATGAGCAGTTCTTC
CASGGLGDNEQFF
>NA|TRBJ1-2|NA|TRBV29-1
TGCAGCGTTGTGCGGCCTAACTATGGCTACACCTTC
CSVVRPNYGYTF
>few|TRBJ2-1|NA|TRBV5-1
TGCGCCAGCAGACAAAGTGGAATGGCCTACAATGAGCAGTTCTTC
CASRQSGMAYNEQFF
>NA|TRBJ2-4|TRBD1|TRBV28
TGTGCCAGCAGTTTGGGACAGGCCCGGATTGCGGACATTCAGTACTTC
CASSLGQARIADIQYF
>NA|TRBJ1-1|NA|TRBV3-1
TGTGCCAGCAGTCAGGGCCGGGGAGCCGAAGCTTTCTTT
CASSQGRGAEAFF
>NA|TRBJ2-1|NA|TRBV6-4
TGTGCCAGCAGTGAATCTATCTACAATGAGCAGTTCTTC
CASSESIYNEQFF
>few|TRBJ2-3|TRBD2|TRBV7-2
TGTGCCAGCAGCTTAGAGCGGGGGGGGGATACGCAGTATTTT
CASSLERGGDTQYF
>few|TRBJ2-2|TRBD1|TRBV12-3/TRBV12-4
TGTGCCAGCAGTCGGACAGGGGGCGCGTCTGGGGAGCTGTTTTTT
CASSRTGGASGELFF
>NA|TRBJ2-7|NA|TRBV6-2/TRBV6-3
TGTGCCAGCAGTTTAAACGCCGCCTACGAGCAGTACTTC
CASSLNAAYEQYF